These 14 T cell receptor beta chains originate from one sample sequenced in a study of beta chain features in type 1 diabetes. Findings and limits, study-wide: Moderately but significantly shorter TCRB CDR3s were found in Type 1 diabetes patients in all four CD4+ subsets.

No antigen is known for these receptors. The authors reverse transcribed all of the isolated RNA, so sequencing captured expressed TCRB transcripts. The assay was immunoSEQ multiplex PCR, and TCRdb's table has in-frame clones only and misses some. The sample has roughly 260,000 clones, about 20% seen once; the top ten hold more than 0.025%. Sequencing input: naive CD4+ T cells from blood. The receptors derive from a woman aged 40 to 55 with type 1 diabetes.

The rearrangement uses TRBV7-2 and TRBJ2-3; 8 bases align to TRBD2. Unmatched junction bases numbered 7, after V lost 5 bases and J lost 6 bases. In germline, CDR1 is SGHTA, CDR2 FQGNSA. CDR3 length: 14 amino acids. In DNA, the CDR3 is TGTGCCAGCAGCGCAAGGCGGGAGGTGGATACGCAGTATTTT. Translation: CASSARREVDTQYF.

J is TRBJ1-1 and V is TRBV29-1; no firm D call. The V gene lost 4 bases and the J gene lost 8 bases, with 11 bases spanning the gap. Per germline, CDR1 SQVTM and CDR2 ANQGSEA. CDR3 length: 11 amino acids. Here the CDR3 DNA reads TGCAGCGTTGCCCGGGGAGTGGAAGCTTTCTTT. Translated, it gives CSVARGVEAFF.

This chain joins TRBV2 and TRBJ2-7, with a weak D call TRBD1 (5 bases). This CDR3 is built from 12 residues. The germline V and J ends were trimmed by 1 base and 9 bases, with 10 bases remaining between them. CDR1 and CDR2 from the germline V gene are SNHLY and FYNNEI. CDR3 region: CASSEEGPGQYF. In DNA form, the CDR3 reads TGTGCCAGCAGTGAAGAGGGGCCAGGGCAGTACTTC.

This chain joins TRBV5-6 and TRBJ2-3; 8 positions agree with TRBD1. Germline V CDR1 and CDR2: SGHDT, YYEEEE. There are 13 residues in the CDR3. With 5 bases clipped from V and 6 bases from J, the junction kept 5 bases outside the gene matches. The CDR3 protein is CASRSTGGDTQYF. The DNA for the CDR3 is TGTGCCAGCAGATCTACAGGGGGTGATACGCAGTATTTT.

This clone has only a few counts. This chain joins TRBV18 and TRBJ1-5, with 11 bases fitting TRBD1. The CDR3 has 15 amino acids. After removal of 4 bases from V and 5 bases from J, the junction contained 4 bases not matched to a gene. CDR1 is KGHSH, CDR2 LQKENI, per germline. CDR3 nucleotides: TGTGCCAGCTCACTGGGACAGGGGGGCGATCAGCCCCAGCATTTT. This gives the protein CASSLGQGGDQPQHF.

The V call is TRBV21-1, the J call TRBJ2-3; TRBD2, as called in the table, went unchecked against the DNA. TRBV21-1 is shown as a pseudogene. This CDR3 contains 18 residues. CDR3 DNA sequence: TGTGCCAGCAGCAAAGGGCGGTGGCTAGCGGGGAGCACAGATACGCAGTATTTT. Translation: CASSKGRWLAGSTDTQYF.

The chain has TRBV4-3 and TRBJ2-6, with D perhaps matching TRBD1 (5 bases). Trimming removed 1 base from V and 1 base from J, with 5 bases in between. Germline-derived CDR1 and CDR2 are LGHNA and YSLEER. The CDR3 length is 15 residues. The CDR3 loop reads CASSQGQSGANVLTF. The CDR3 DNA follows: TGCGCCAGCAGCCAAGGACAGTCTGGGGCCAACGTCCTGACTTTC.

This chain connects TRBV19 to TRBJ2-2; D is undetermined. Trimming removed 7 bases at V and 5 bases at J, with 14 bases between. The germline V gene encodes CDR1 LNHDA and CDR2 SQIVND (reference sequence). This CDR3 comprises 14 residues. DNA for the CDR3: TGTGCCAGTAATGTCAGGCAGATAACCGGGGAGCTGTTTTTT. It specifies CASNVRQITGELFF.

This clone was seen a few times. V is TRBV28 and J is TRBJ2-4; 10 bases fit TRBD1. CDR1 and CDR2 from the germline V gene are MDHEN and SYDVKM. The CDR3 spans 16 residues. V shed 6 bases and J 6 bases; nucleotides not matched to a gene: 11. As DNA, the CDR3 is TGTGCCAGCAGGCTGATTTTGGGACAGGGGAGAAACATTCAGTACTTC. It codes for CASRLILGQGRNIQYF.

This clone showed up just a few times. V is TRBV7-2 and J is TRBJ2-7, with 8 bases that match TRBD1. The CDR3 totals 14 residues. In germline, CDR1 is SGHTA, CDR2 FQGNSA. V lost 7 bases, J lost 6 bases, and 11 bases stayed unmatched. The CDR3 DNA follows: TGTGCCAGCATCCTTAGGACAGGGTCGGGCGAGCAGTACTTC. It yields the protein CASILRTGSGEQYF.

Only a few counts were recorded for this clone. The genes are TRBV7-3 and TRBJ2-3; D is ambiguous. V lost 5 bases and J lost 6, with 12 bases in between. CDR1 and CDR2 from the germline V gene are SGHTA and FQGTGA. This CDR3 contains 13 residues. CDR3 coding DNA: TGTGCCAGCAGCACAACCCCTCCCGATACGCAGTATTTT. The encoded protein is CASSTTPPDTQYF.

The chain combines TRBV7-3 with TRBJ2-3; unclear D gene. Per germline, CDR1 SGHTA and CDR2 FQGTGA. The V end lost 2 bases, the J end lost 1 base, and 7 bases lay between the germline ends. This CDR3 has 14 amino acids. CDR3 in DNA: TGTGCCAGCAGCTTATTATCAGGCACAGATACGCAGTATTTT. Translating it yields CASSLLSGTDTQYF.

There are a few counts of this clone. The chain couples TRBV29-1 to TRBJ2-7, with D maybe TRBD2 (6 bases). The CDR3 has 14 amino acids. V lost 6 bases to trimming and J lost 7 bases, with 22 bases between them. CDR1 and CDR2 from the germline V gene are SQVTM and ANQGSEA. CDR3 loop: CSVSRDGGSGEQYF. DNA of the CDR3: TGCAGCGTATCTCGGGACGGAGGGTCGGGGGAGCAGTACTTC.

This clone turned up a few times. J is TRBJ2-3 and V is TRBV2; possible D gene TRBD2, 6 bases. Trimming shortened V by 7 bases and J by 1 base, and 15 bases separated the two germline ends. This CDR3 has 15 amino acids. Germline CDR1 and CDR2: SNHLY and FYNNEI. The CDR3 nucleotides are TGTGCCAGCACCATACTAGGGGAGGGCACAGATACGCAGTATTTT. Protein: CASTILGEGTDTQYF. The full variable domain, completed using reference TRBV2 and TRBJ2-3, is EPEVTQTPSHQVTQMGQEVILRCVPISNHLYFYWYRQILGQKVEFLVSFYNNEISEKSEIFDDQFSVERPDGSNFTLKIRSTKLEDSAMYFCASTILGEGTDTQYFGPGTRLTVL.